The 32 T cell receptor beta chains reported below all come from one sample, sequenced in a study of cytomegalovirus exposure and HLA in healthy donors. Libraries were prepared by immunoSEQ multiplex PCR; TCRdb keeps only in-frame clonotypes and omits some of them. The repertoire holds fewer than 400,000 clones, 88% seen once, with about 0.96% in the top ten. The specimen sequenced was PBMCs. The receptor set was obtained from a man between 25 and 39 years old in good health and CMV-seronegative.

The CDR3 loop reads CASSKGTPKNSGANVLTF. Here the CDR3 DNA reads TGTGCCAGCTCAAAGGGGACACCTAAAAACTCTGGGGCCAACGTCCTGACTTTC. J is TRBJ2-6 and V is TRBV18, with D possibly matching TRBD1 (6 bases). This CDR3 is 18 amino acids long. V shed 5 bases and J shed 0 bases, with 17 bases lying between them. Germline V gene data show CDR1 as KGHSH and CDR2 as LQKENI.

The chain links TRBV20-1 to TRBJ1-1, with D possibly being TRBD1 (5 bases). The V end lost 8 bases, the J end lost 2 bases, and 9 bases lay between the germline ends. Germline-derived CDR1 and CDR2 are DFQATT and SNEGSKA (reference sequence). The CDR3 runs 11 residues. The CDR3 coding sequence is TGCAGTCGCAGGGTTAACACTGAAGCTTTCTTT. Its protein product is CSRRVNTEAFF.

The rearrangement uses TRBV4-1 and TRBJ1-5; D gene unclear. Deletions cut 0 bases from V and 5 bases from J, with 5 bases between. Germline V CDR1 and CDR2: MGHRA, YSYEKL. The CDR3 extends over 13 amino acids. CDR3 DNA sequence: TGCGCCAGCAGCCAAGAGGACTATCAGCCCCAGCATTTT. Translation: CASSQEDYQPQHF.

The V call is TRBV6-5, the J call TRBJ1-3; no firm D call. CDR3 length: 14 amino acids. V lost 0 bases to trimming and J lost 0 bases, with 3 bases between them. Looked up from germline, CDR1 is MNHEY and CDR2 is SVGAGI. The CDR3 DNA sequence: TGTGCCAGCAGTTACTCTAGCTCTGGAAACACCATATATTTT. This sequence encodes CASSYSSSGNTIYF.

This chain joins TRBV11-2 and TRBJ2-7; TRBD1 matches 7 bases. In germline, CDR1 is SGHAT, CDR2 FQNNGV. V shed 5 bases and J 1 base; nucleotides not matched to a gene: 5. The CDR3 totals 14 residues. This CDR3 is CASSTIQGSYEQYF. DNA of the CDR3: TGTGCCAGCAGCACAATACAGGGGTCCTACGAGCAGTACTTC.

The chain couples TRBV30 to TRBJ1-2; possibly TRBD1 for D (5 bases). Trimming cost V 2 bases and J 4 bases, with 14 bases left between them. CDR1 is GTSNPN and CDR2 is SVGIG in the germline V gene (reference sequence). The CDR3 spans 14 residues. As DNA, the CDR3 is TGTGCCTGGAGTCAGGGAACGGGAGCCTATGGCTACACCTTC. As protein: CAWSQGTGAYGYTF.

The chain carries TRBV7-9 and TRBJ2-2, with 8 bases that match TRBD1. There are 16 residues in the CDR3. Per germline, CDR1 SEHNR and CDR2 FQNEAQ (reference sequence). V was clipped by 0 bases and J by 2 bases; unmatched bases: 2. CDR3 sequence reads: CASSLATGGNTGELFF. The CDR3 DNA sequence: TGTGCCAGCAGCTTAGCAACAGGGGGAAACACCGGGGAGCTGTTTTTT.

The CDR3 sequence is CASSEWADSPLHF. The CDR3 coding sequence is TGTGCCAGCAGTGAATGGGCAGATTCACCCCTCCACTTT. The gene calls are TRBV2 and TRBJ1-6; D uncertain. CDR3 length: 13 residues. Germline V gives CDR1 SNHLY, CDR2 FYNNEI. Trimming removed 2 bases from V and 8 bases from J, with 7 bases in between.

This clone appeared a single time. This CDR3 is CASSLDHTGNTIYF. The CDR3 DNA sequence: TGCGCCAGCAGCTTGGACCACACTGGAAACACCATATATTTT. The chain combines TRBV5-1 with TRBJ1-3, with D hard to call. This CDR3 is built from 14 residues. Per germline, CDR1 SGHRS and CDR2 YFSETQ. V gave up 0 bases and J gave up 2 bases, with 6 bases separating them.

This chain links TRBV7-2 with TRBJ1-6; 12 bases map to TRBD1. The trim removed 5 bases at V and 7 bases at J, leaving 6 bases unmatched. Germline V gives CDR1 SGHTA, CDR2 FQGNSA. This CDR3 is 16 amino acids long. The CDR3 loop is CASSQGTGGWNSPLHF. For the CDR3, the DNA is TGTGCCAGCAGCCAAGGGACAGGGGGCTGGAATTCACCCCTCCACTTT.

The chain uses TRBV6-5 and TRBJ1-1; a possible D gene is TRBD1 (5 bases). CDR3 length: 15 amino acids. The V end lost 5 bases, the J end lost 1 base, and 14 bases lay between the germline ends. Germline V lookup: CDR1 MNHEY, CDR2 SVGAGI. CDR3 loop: CASSLSPGQNTEAFF. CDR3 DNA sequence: TGTGCCAGCAGTCTTTCTCCCGGACAGAACACTGAAGCTTTCTTT.

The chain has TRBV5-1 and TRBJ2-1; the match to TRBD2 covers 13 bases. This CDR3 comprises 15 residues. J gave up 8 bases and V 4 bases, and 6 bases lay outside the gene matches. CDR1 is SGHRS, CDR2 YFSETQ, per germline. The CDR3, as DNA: TGCGCCAGCAGCGCGACTAGCGGGGGGTACTATGAGCAGTTCTTC. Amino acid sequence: CASSATSGGYYEQFF.

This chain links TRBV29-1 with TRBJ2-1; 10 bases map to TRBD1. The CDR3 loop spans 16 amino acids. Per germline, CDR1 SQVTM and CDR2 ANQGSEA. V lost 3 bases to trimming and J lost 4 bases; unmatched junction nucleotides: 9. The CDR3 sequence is CSVEIPGQGEYNEQFF. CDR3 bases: TGCAGCGTTGAGATACCCGGACAGGGGGAGTACAATGAGCAGTTCTTC.

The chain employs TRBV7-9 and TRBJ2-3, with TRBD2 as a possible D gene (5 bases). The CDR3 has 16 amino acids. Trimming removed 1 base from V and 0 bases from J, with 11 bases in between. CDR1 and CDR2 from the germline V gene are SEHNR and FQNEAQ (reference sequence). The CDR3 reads CASSLGSGISTDTQYF. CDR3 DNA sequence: TGTGCCAGCAGCTTAGGATCCGGGATTAGCACAGATACGCAGTATTTT.

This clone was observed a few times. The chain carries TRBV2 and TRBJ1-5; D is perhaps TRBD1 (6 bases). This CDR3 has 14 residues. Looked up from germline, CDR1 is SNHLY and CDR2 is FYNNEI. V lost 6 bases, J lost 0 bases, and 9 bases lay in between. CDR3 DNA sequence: TGTGCCAGCAGCAGGGGTTATAGCAATCAGCCCCAGCATTTT. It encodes CASSRGYSNQPQHF.

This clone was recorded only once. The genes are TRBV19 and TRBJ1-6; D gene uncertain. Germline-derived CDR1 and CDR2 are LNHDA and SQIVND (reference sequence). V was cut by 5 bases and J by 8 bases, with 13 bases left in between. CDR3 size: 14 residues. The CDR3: CASSEADDYSPLHF. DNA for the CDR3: TGTGCCAGTAGTGAGGCTGACGATTATTCACCCCTCCACTTT.

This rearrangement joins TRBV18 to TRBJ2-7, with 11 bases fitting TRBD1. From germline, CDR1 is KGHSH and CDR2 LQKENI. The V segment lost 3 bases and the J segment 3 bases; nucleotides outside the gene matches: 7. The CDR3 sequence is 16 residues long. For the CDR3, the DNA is TGTGCCAGCTCACCTCGGACAGGGGGCGATAACTACGAGCAGTACTTC. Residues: CASSPRTGGDNYEQYF.

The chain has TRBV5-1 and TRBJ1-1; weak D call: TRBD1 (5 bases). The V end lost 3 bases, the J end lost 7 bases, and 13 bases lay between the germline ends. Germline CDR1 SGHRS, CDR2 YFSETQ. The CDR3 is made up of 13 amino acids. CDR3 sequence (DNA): TGCGCCAGCAGCTCAGGGAAGGAACTTGAAGCTTTCTTT. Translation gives CASSSGKELEAFF.

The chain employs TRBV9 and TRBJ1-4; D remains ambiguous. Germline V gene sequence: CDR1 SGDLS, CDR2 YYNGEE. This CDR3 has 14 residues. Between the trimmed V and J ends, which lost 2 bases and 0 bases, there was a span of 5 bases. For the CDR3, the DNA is TGTGCCAGCAGCGTGTCCGCAACTAATGAAAAACTGTTTTTT. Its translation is CASSVSATNEKLFF.

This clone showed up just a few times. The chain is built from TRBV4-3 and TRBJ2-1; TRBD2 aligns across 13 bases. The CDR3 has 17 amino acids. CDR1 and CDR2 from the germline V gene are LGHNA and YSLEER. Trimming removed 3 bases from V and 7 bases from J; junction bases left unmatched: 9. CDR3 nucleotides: TGCGCCAGCAGCCAGATGGGGGGACTAGCGGGGTTGAATGAGCAGTTCTTC. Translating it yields CASSQMGGLAGLNEQFF.

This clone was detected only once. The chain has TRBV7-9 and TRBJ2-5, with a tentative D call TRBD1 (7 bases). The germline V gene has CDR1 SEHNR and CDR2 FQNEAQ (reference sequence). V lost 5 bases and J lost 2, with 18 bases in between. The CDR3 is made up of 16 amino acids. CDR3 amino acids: CASSPSGGMKQETQYF. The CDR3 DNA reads TGTGCCAGCAGCCCCTCAGGGGGGATGAAGCAAGAGACCCAGTACTTC.

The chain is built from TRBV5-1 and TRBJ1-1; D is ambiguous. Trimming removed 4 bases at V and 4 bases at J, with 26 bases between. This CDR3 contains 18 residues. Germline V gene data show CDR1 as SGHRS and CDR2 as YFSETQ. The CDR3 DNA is TGCGCCAGCAGCCCTGGAGTCAGGTCGGGAGGGAGTTCCACTGAAGCTTTCTTT. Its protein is CASSPGVRSGGSSTEAFF.

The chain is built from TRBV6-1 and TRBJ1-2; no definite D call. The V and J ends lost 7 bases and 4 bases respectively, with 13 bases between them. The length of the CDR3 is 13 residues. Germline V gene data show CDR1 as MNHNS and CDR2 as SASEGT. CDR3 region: CASTEREGYGYTF. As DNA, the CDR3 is TGTGCCAGCACCGAACGCGAGGGCTATGGCTACACCTTC.

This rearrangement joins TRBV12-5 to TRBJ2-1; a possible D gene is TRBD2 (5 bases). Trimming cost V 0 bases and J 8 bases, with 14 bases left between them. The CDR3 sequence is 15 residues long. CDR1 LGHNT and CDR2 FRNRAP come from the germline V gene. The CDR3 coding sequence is TGTGCTAGTGGTTTGGTACCGAGGGTTTTCGATGAGCAGTTCTTC. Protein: CASGLVPRVFDEQFF.

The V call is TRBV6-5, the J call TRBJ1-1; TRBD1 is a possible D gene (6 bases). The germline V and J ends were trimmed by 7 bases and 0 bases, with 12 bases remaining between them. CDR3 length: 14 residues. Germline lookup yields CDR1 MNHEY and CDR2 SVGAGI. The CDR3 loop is CASTRQELNTEAFF. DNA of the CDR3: TGTGCCAGCACCCGACAGGAGTTGAACACTGAAGCTTTCTTT.

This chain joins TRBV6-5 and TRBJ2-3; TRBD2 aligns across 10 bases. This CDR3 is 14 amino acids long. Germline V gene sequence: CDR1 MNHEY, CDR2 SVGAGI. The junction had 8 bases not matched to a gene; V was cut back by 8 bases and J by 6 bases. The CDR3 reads CASGERGGPDTQYF. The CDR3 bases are TGTGCCAGCGGGGAGCGGGGGGGCCCCGATACGCAGTATTTT.

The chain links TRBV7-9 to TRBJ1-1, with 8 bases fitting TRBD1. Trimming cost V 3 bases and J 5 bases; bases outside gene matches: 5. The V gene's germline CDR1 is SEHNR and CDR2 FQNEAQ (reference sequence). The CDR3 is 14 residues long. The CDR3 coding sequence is TGTGCCAGCAGCTTTAGGCAGGGGGCAACTGAAGCTTTCTTT. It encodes CASSFRQGATEAFF.

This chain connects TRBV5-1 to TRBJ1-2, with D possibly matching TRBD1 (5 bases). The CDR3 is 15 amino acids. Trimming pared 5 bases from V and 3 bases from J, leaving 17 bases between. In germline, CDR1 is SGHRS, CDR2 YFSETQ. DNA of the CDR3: TGCGCCAGCAGTCCCCGCGGGGCGGCGGACTATGGCTACACCTTC. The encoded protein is CASSPRGAADYGYTF.

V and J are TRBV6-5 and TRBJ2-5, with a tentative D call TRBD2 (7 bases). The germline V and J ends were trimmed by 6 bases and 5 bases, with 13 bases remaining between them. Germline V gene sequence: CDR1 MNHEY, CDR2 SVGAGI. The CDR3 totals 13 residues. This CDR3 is CASRGGLGETQYF. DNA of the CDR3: TGTGCCAGCAGGGGGGGGCTGGGGGAGACCCAGTACTTC.

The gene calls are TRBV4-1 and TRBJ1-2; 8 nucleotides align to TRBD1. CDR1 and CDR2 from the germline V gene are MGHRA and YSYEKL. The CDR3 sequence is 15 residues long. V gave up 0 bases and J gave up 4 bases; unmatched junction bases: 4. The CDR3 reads CASSQEGGQAYGYTF. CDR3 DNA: TGCGCCAGCAGCCAAGAGGGGGGACAGGCCTATGGCTACACCTTC.

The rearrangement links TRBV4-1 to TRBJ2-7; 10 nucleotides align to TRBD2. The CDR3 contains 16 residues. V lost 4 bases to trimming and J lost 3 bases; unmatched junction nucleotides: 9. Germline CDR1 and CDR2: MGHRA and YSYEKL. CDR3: CASSRSGGAADYEQYF. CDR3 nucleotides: TGCGCCAGCAGCCGGAGCGGGGGGGCCGCGGACTACGAGCAGTACTTC.

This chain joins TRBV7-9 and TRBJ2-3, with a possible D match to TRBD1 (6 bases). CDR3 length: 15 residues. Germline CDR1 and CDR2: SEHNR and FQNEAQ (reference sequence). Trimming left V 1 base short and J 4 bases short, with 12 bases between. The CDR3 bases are TGTGCCAGCAGCTTAGTGGCACAGGGCTCAGATACGCAGTATTTT. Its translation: CASSLVAQGSDTQYF.